This TCR beta chain was sequenced in a study of blood T cells in healthy people across ages. Between the trimmed V and J ends, which lost 4 bases and 8 bases, there was a span of 15 bases. The CDR3 is 14 residues long. The germline gives CDR1 DFQATT, CDR2 SNEGSKA (reference sequence). The use of a sample-barcoded 5' primer and a J-beta primer mix characterized a second PCR of about 7 to 12 cycles. Via MiXCR, TCRdb re-called the 5' RACE reads, giving one row per CDR3 protein. The table has over a million distinct CDR3 sequences, around 43% seen once. The genes are TRBV20-1 and TRBJ1-6; D may be TRBD1 (5 bases). The receptor was isolated from a woman between 55 and 75 years old in good health. Sequencing input: blood. The CDR3 sequence: CSATTLGGYSPLHF. CDR3 coding DNA: TGCAGTGCTACGACCTTGGGGGGGTATTCACCCCTCCACTTT.